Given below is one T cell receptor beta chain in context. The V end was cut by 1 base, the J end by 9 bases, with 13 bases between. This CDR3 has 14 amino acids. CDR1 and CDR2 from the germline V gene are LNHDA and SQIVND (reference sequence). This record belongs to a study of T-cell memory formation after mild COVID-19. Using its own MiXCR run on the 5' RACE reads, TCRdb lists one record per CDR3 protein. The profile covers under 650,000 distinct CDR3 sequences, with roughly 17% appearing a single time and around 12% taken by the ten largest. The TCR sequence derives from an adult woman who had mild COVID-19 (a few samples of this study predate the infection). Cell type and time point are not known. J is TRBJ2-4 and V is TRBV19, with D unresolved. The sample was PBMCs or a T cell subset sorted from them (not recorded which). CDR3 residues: CASSIGPGQLIQYF. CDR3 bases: TGTGCCAGTAGTATAGGGCCGGGCCAGCTCATTCAGTACTTC.